Listed below are T cell receptor beta chains from one sample, sequenced in a study of naive and memory T cell subsets. From the UMI-ligation and nested PCR reads, TCRdb called clonotypes with MiXCR, one entry per CDR3 protein. This sample has 98,000 or so distinct CDR3 sequences, with about 10% found just once. Material for sequencing was naive CD4+ T cells from blood. The receptors originated from a human donor in good health. CDR3s include the opening cysteine and the closing phenylalanine or tryptophan.

j_gene | v_gene | CDR3aa
TRBJ2-1 | TRBV5-1 | CASSLGITNEQFF
TRBJ2-1 | TRBV24-1 | CATSGSGDRRDEQFF
TRBJ1-2 | TRBV6-2/TRBV6-3 | CASSHDSYGYTF
TRBJ1-1 | TRBV29-1 | CSVAGRANTEAFF
TRBJ2-3 | TRBV21-1 | CASNYHHSGGTDTQYF
TRBJ2-7 | TRBV6-2/TRBV6-3 | CASSFSGRPPYEQYF
TRBJ1-5 | TRBV19 | CASRPQANQPQHF
TRBJ1-1 | TRBV7-2 | CASNSPWMNTEAFF
TRBJ1-1 | TRBV12-3/TRBV12-4 | CASSPPEGTEAFF
TRBJ1-5 | TRBV19 | CASRGQGADQPQHF
TRBJ1-1 | TRBV3-1 | CASSQGPMNTEAFF